Below are 23 T cell receptor beta chains sequenced from a single sample in a study of blood T cell repertoires in COVID-19. Produced via immunoSEQ multiplex PCR; TCRdb's table is partial and in-frame only. The sample carries 350,000 to 450,000 clones, 75% to 90% recorded once. Sequenced sample: peripheral blood. Receptors originate from a woman aged 40 to 50 with COVID-19, enrolled during active disease.

This rearrangement joins TRBV19 to TRBJ1-6; no firm D call. The V gene lost 5 bases and the J gene lost 9 bases, with 11 bases spanning the gap. The germline gives CDR1 LNHDA, CDR2 SQIVND (reference sequence). This CDR3 has 13 amino acids. The CDR3 DNA reads as TGTGCCAGTAGTCCCGGCGGGAGTTCACCCCTCCACTTT. As protein: CASSPGGSSPLHF. The whole variable domain, filled in from reference TRBV19 and TRBJ1-6, reads DGGITQSPKYLFRKEGQNVTLSCEQNLNHDAMYWYRQDPGQGLRLIYYSQIVNDFQKGDIAEGYSVSREKKESFPLTVTSAQKNPTAFYLCASSPGGSSPLHFGNGTRLTVT.

This rearrangement joins TRBV7-8 to TRBJ1-4, with D unclear. The germline gives CDR1 SGHVS, CDR2 FQNEAQ. The ends were cut back, 5 bases at V and 0 bases at J, with 13 bases in the middle. This CDR3 contains 16 residues. CDR3 protein: CASSPWTEATNEKLFF. As DNA, the CDR3 is TGTGCCAGCAGCCCATGGACGGAGGCAACTAATGAAAAACTGTTTTTT.

This chain uses TRBV25-1 with TRBJ2-7, with D uncertain. This CDR3 comprises 13 residues. Germline CDR1 reads MGHDK; CDR2 reads SYGVNS. Trimming took 8 bases from V and 4 from J, leaving 15 bases between them. This CDR3 is CASRADSLYEQYF. CDR3 nucleotides: TGTGCCAGCCGAGCCGACTCTCTGTACGAGCAGTACTTC.

The chain carries TRBV28 and TRBJ2-1; tentative D call: TRBD2 (5 bases). This CDR3 is 18 amino acids long. Per germline, CDR1 MDHEN and CDR2 SYDVKM. Trimming pared 5 bases from V and 4 bases from J, leaving 24 bases between. This chain's CDR3 is CASSVNYNGILQYNEQFF. The CDR3 DNA follows: TGTGCCAGCAGTGTAAACTACAACGGGATCCTCCAATACAATGAGCAGTTCTTC.

For the CDR3, the DNA is TGTGCCAGTAGTGTTCGACAGGGCCGGCGGCCAGATACGCAGTATTTT. Encoded protein: CASSVRQGRRPDTQYF. The genes are TRBV19 and TRBJ2-3; TRBD1 agrees at 7 bases. The CDR3 spans 16 residues. Trimming cost V 5 bases and J 4 bases; bases outside gene matches: 12. The germline gives CDR1 LNHDA, CDR2 SQIVND (reference sequence).

Concerning this clone: The same CDR3 can be traced to other DNA sequences in this sample. This chain uses TRBV27 with TRBJ2-7; perhaps TRBD1 as D (5 bases). V was shortened by 4 bases and J by 3 bases, with 19 bases between the two germline ends. Germline values: CDR1 MNHEY, CDR2 SMNVEV (reference sequence). CDR3 size: 16 residues. In nucleotides, the CDR3 is TGTGCCAGCAGTTCTTATTCCGGGCTTAGGGGCTACGAGCAGTACTTC. Its protein is CASSSYSGLRGYEQYF.

The rearrangement links TRBV7-6 to TRBJ2-4, with 9 bases aligning to TRBD1. The CDR3 has 18 amino acids. V shed 5 bases, J shed 1 base, and the junction held 12 bases outside the gene matches. The germline V gene encodes CDR1 SGHVS and CDR2 FNYEAQ. CDR3 residues: CASSPGGNRGRAKNIQYF. The CDR3 nucleotides read TGTGCCAGCAGCCCAGGGGGAAACAGGGGGCGCGCCAAAAACATTCAGTACTTC.

The rearrangement links TRBV18 to TRBJ1-1; D call uncertain. Germline V CDR1 and CDR2: KGHSH, LQKENI. The V end lost 4 bases, the J end lost 1 base, and 10 bases lay between the germline ends. There are 14 residues in the CDR3. The CDR3 region is CASSLARGNTEAFF. The CDR3 DNA follows: TGTGCCAGCTCACTCGCACGGGGGAACACTGAAGCTTTCTTT.

The V gene is TRBV18, the J gene TRBJ1-6, with TRBD1 identical over 11 bases. Germline V CDR1 and CDR2: KGHSH, LQKENI. The CDR3 runs 18 residues. The V gene end was trimmed by 2 bases and the J gene end by 14 bases; junction bases not matched to a gene: 17. CDR3 bases: TGTGCCAGCTCACCATATCAGGACAGGGGGCGTTCGGGCTTCTCCCTCCACTTT. Translation: CASSPYQDRGRSGFSLHF.

V is TRBV4-3 and J is TRBJ2-5, with a weak D call TRBD1 (7 bases). This CDR3 region has 13 residues. From germline, CDR1 is LGHNA and CDR2 YSLEER. Trimming pared 8 bases from V and 4 bases from J, leaving 14 bases between. Here the CDR3 DNA reads TGCGCCAGCGCCAGGGGGGCGGGAGAGACCCAGTACTTC. This encodes CASARGAGETQYF.

The gene calls are TRBV5-1 and TRBJ2-6; 7 positions match TRBD1. Germline V gives CDR1 SGHRS, CDR2 YFSETQ. V trimming: 4 bases; J trimming: 1 base; junction bases outside the gene matches: 8. The CDR3 is 17 amino acids. For the CDR3, the DNA is TGCGCCAGCAGCGTAACGGACAGGCTGTCTGGGGCCAACGTCCTGACTTTC. Protein sequence: CASSVTDRLSGANVLTF.

The gene calls are TRBV5-3 and TRBJ1-2, with D possibly matching TRBD1 (5 bases). TRBV5-3 is sorted into the ORF group, with uncertain function. The CDR3 consists of 13 residues. V lost 3 bases to trimming and J lost 6 bases, with 12 bases between them. The CDR3 DNA follows: TGTGCCAGAAGCTGGGGGGAAAACGATGGCTACACCTTC. Protein product: CARSWGENDGYTF.

A single count supports this clone. The chain couples TRBV27 to TRBJ1-6; D remains ambiguous. Germline V lookup: CDR1 MNHEY, CDR2 SMNVEV (reference sequence). This CDR3 contains 16 residues. Trimming stripped 2 bases from V and 8 bases from J, with 16 bases between. CDR3 region: CASSLEGRARDSPLHF. The CDR3 DNA reads as TGTGCCAGCAGTTTAGAAGGCCGAGCGCGGGATTCACCCCTCCACTTT.

The chain joins TRBV5-1 to TRBJ2-7, with TRBD1 matching over 7 bases. Germline-derived CDR1 and CDR2 are SGHRS and YFSETQ. The length of the CDR3 is 14 residues. V lost 4 bases to trimming and J lost 2 bases; unmatched junction nucleotides: 6. The CDR3 bases are TGCGCCAGCAGCCAACAGGGGCGGGCCTACGAGCAGTACTTC. This gives the protein CASSQQGRAYEQYF.

The rearrangement links TRBV7-3 to TRBJ2-1; 9 nucleotides agree with TRBD2. CDR3 size: 17 residues. The junction had 13 bases not matched to a gene; V was cut back by 2 bases and J by 8 bases. Germline V lookup: CDR1 SGHTA, CDR2 FQGTGA. In nucleotides, the CDR3 is TGTGCCAGCAGCTTATTTACCTTAGCGGGAGATATGGATGAGCAGTTCTTC. It is translated as CASSLFTLAGDMDEQFF.

This clone showed up just a few times. The chain carries TRBV6-5 and TRBJ1-5; TRBD1 aligns across 8 bases. CDR1 is MNHEY, CDR2 SVGAGI, per germline. V dropped 5 bases and J dropped 6; count of bases not matched to a gene: 9. The length of the CDR3 is 15 residues. CDR3 coding DNA: TGTGCCAGCAGTAAGACAGACAGGGGAACTCAGCCCCAGCATTTT. The encoded protein is CASSKTDRGTQPQHF.

The table lists this clone with a few counts. V is TRBV28 and J is TRBJ1-2, with D perhaps TRBD1 (6 bases). The germline V gene encodes CDR1 MDHEN and CDR2 SYDVKM. Deletions cut 7 bases from V and 5 bases from J, with 20 bases between. The CDR3 contains 15 residues. The DNA of the CDR3 is TGTGCCAGCATGGGCGGGAGGGGTCAGGGGTATGGCTACACCTTC. This gives the protein CASMGGRGQGYGYTF.

V usage is TRBV5-4 and J usage is TRBJ2-7, with 8 bases that match TRBD1. The length of the CDR3 is 15 residues. V gave up 4 bases and J gave up 3 bases; unmatched junction bases: 9. Per the germline V gene, CDR1 is SGHNT and CDR2 is YYREEE (reference sequence). The chain's CDR3 is CASSPAGTGFYEQYF. CDR3 nucleotides: TGTGCCAGCAGCCCGGCCGGGACAGGCTTCTACGAGCAGTACTTC.

In this sample, this clone turned up once. This chain links TRBV2 with TRBJ2-7; 8 bases map to TRBD1. Germline V gene lookup returns CDR1 SNHLY and CDR2 FYNNEI. This CDR3 is built from 14 residues. The V and J ends lost 7 bases and 6 bases, in that order; junction bases with no gene match: 11. The CDR3 here is CASTLTGVLSEQYF. The DNA of the CDR3 is TGTGCCAGCACCTTGACAGGGGTCCTCTCCGAGCAGTACTTC.

The CDR3 protein is CASSFGPPYGYTF. In DNA form, the CDR3 reads TGTGCCAGCAGCTTTGGGCCCCCCTATGGCTACACCTTC. This chain links TRBV11-1 with TRBJ1-2, with unresolved D. CDR1 is SGHAT and CDR2 is FQDESV in the germline V gene (reference sequence). Trimming pared 3 bases from V and 4 bases from J, leaving 9 bases between. The CDR3 loop spans 13 amino acids.

The V call is TRBV5-1, the J call TRBJ1-1, with D possibly being TRBD1 (5 bases). Germline values: CDR1 SGHRS, CDR2 YFSETQ. Trimming took off 0 bases at V and 4 bases at J, with 13 bases between the two ends. This CDR3 region has 15 residues. CDR3 loop: CASSLGWGKVTEAFF. CDR3 DNA sequence: TGCGCCAGCAGCTTGGGATGGGGCAAAGTCACTGAAGCTTTCTTT.

This chain links TRBV7-9 with TRBJ2-1; 7 bases are a match to TRBD1. CDR1 is SEHNR, CDR2 FQNEAQ, per germline (reference sequence). This CDR3 has 15 amino acids. The junction had 10 bases not matched to a gene; V was cut back by 6 bases and J by 5 bases. The CDR3, as DNA: TGTGCCAGCAGTTTACAGGGGCTCCGTGACAATGAGCAGTTCTTC. It is translated as CASSLQGLRDNEQFF.

This clone came up once. The chain joins TRBV27 to TRBJ2-3, with 11 bases aligning to TRBD1. Trimming took 4 bases from V and 3 from J; bases not matched to a gene: 6. In germline, CDR1 is MNHEY, CDR2 SMNVEV (reference sequence). CDR3 size: 16 residues. CDR3 residues: CASSSPRDRGTDTQYF. As DNA, the CDR3 is TGTGCCAGCAGTTCCCCCCGGGACAGGGGGACAGATACGCAGTATTTT.